The 19 T cell receptor delta chains reported below all come from one sample, sequenced in a study of gamma-delta chains in newborns, infants, children (dated by TCRdb to about 2019). Sequencing relied on an Illumina MiSeq. TCRdb reanalyzed the public reads with the CATT caller, and identical DNA sequences were merged afterwards. The sample profile shows 4,000 or so delta-chain clones; about 3.4% of them were found once. Clones ranked in the top ten supply around 11% of the sample. The source material was blood. The receptors derive from a child who was a newborn, infant or young child, either healthy, febrile or measles-vaccinated (not recorded which).

About this clone itself: The likely explanation is a read error, given a far larger clone one base away. CDR3 bases: TGTGCCTGTGTCCCCATCCTACTGGGGGATACACCCAAAACCGATAAACGCATCTTT. This sequence encodes CACVPILLGDTPKTDKRIF. This chain connects TRDV2 to TRDJ1; 12 bases are shared with TRDD3. Germline loops: CDR1 GEAIGNYY, CDR2 EKD. The length of the CDR3 is 19 residues.

In regard to this clone: A much larger clone is a single base away; this may be a read error. The sample has other DNA sequences that encode this CDR3 too. The J gene is TRDJ2, the V gene TRDV2, with 13 bases lining up with TRDD3. The CDR3 extends over 20 amino acids. Looked up from germline, CDR1 is GEAIGNYY and CDR2 is EKD. CDR3 sequence (DNA): TGTGCCTGTGACGCATTACTGGGGGATACGAATCCTACTTTGACAGCGCAACTCTTCTTT. Amino acid sequence: CACDALLGDTNPTLTAQLFF.

A word on this clone: A read error may explain this, as a much larger clone is one base away. The identical CDR3 is also encoded by other nucleotide sequences in the sample. The V gene is TRDV2, the J gene TRDJ3, with 7 nucleotides matching TRDD3. The CDR3 runs to 17 residues. Germline CDR1 and CDR2: GEAIGNYY and EKD. The CDR3 loop reads CACDTVLGRWDTRQMFF. In DNA form, the CDR3 reads TGTGCCTGCGACACCGTACTGGGGAGATGGGACACCCGACAGATGTTTTTC.

This clone came up a few times. An end of the junction does not agree with germline; a read error may underlie this. The rearrangement joins TRDV2 to TRDJ3; 10 bases fit TRDD3. Germline CDR1 and CDR2: GEAIGNYY and EKD. This CDR3 has 18 residues. CDR3 bases: TGTGCCCGTGACCCTCCGGGGGATACGCGCTGGGACACCCGACAGATGTTTTTC. Protein: CARDPPGDTRWDTRQMFF.

There are a few counts of this clone. Given a much more abundant clone one base away, this may be a read error. Other nucleotide sequences in the sample specify the same CDR3. The chain carries TRDV2 and TRDJ3; 8 bases agree with TRDD3. Germline lookup yields CDR1 GEAIGNYY and CDR2 EKD. The CDR3 consists of 18 residues. This CDR3 reads CACDTWGSLSWDTRQMFF. CDR3 sequence (DNA): TGCGCCTGTGACACCTGGGGGAGCCTCTCCTGGGACACCCGACAGATGTTTTTC.

This clone has only a few counts. A much larger clone differs by one base, so this may be a read error. The rearrangement uses TRDV2 and TRDJ3; 8 bases fit TRDD3. The CDR3 runs 19 residues. The germline V gene has CDR1 GEAIGNYY and CDR2 EKD. Here the CDR3 reads CACDPATGDTSWGTRQMFF. Written as DNA, the CDR3 is TGTGCCTGTGACCCCGCTACTGGGGATACTTCCTGGGGCACCCGACAGATGTTTTTC.

There are a few counts of this clone. A read error likely explains this, since a far larger clone differs by one base. The chain uses TRDV2 and TRDJ3, with 7 positions matching TRDD3. The CDR3 has 17 amino acids. Germline CDR1 is GEAIGNYY and CDR2 is EKD. V gave up 0 bases and J gave up 2 bases; unmatched junction bases: 3. This CDR3 is CACDTWGSPWDTRQMFF. Written as DNA, the CDR3 is TGTGCCTGTGACACCTGGGGGAGCCCCTGGGACACCCGACAGATGTTTTTC.

A remark on this clone: The TCRdb protein comes from a much larger clone and disagrees with this DNA's translation at residue 4, likely due to a read error; the protein given here is derived from the DNA. This chain connects TRDV2 to TRDJ2, with D unclear. The length of the CDR3 is 15 residues. Between the trimmed V and J ends, which lost 5 bases and 4 bases, there was a span of 16 bases. Germline loops: CDR1 GEAIGNYY, CDR2 EKD. DNA for the CDR3: TGTGCCTGTGGGGCTTTGGTGGGTTGGACAGCACAACTCTTCTTT. It translates to CACGALVGWTAQLFF.

This clone is termed medium-sized. This sample also contains other DNA sequences that code for the same CDR3. J is TRDJ3 and V is TRDV2, with TRDD3 matching 9 bases. The CDR3 covers 20 residues. From germline, CDR1 is GEAIGNYY and CDR2 EKD. After removal of 0 bases from V and 0 bases from J, the junction contained 8 bases not matched to a gene. As DNA, the CDR3 is TGTGCCTGTGACACCGTCGCTGGGGGATCCCACTCCTGGGACACCCGACAGATGTTTTTC. Amino acids: CACDTVAGGSHSWDTRQMFF.

Remarks on this clone: A far bigger clonotype differs at one base, so this is likely a read error. The genes are TRDV2 and TRDJ3; 9 nucleotides agree with TRDD3. Trimming removed 3 bases from V and 0 bases from J; junction bases left unmatched: 8. CDR1 GEAIGNYY and CDR2 EKD come from the germline V gene. The CDR3 runs to 19 residues. Here the CDR3 DNA reads TGTGCCTGTGACCCCCTGGGGGATGCTGCCTCCTGGGACACCCGACAGATGTTTTTC. Translating gives CACDPLGDAASWDTRQMFF.

This clone was observed a few times. This clone may be a read error of a much larger clone one base away. This sample also contains other DNA sequences that code for the same CDR3. This rearrangement joins TRDV2 to TRDJ3; 10 nucleotides line up with TRDD3. CDR1 is GEAIGNYY, CDR2 EKD, per germline. There are 19 residues in the CDR3. CDR3 amino acids: CACDTVRGGYAWDTRQMFF. In nucleotides, the CDR3 is TGTGCCTGCGACACTGTCCGCGGGGGATACGCCTGGGACACCCGACAGATGTTTTTC.

For this clone: A much larger clone differs by one base, so this may be a read error. Other nucleotide sequences in the sample specify the same CDR3. The CDR3 sequence: CACDTLSSTGGLSSWDTRQMFF. The CDR3 bases are TGTGCCTGTGACACCCTATCCTCAACTGGGGGCCTAAGCTCCTGGGACACTCGACAGATGTTTTTC. V gene TRDV2 combines with J gene TRDJ3, with 8 bases identical to TRDD3. In germline, CDR1 is GEAIGNYY, CDR2 EKD. The CDR3 loop spans 22 amino acids.

This clone was detected a few times. TCRdb's entry gives the protein of a much larger clone, which mismatches this DNA's translation at residue 3, likely from a read error; the protein reported here is translated from the DNA. The rearrangement uses TRDV2 and TRDJ2; 10 positions agree with TRDD3. There are 15 residues in the CDR3. The germline gives CDR1 GEAIGNYY, CDR2 EKD. The CDR3 is CARDRLLGDTAQLFF. Written as DNA, the CDR3 is TGTGCCCGTGACAGATTACTGGGGGATACAGCACAACTCTTCTTT.

This clone was seen a handful of times. TCRdb's protein, taken from a much larger clone, differs from this DNA's translation at residue 3, likely owing to a read error; the protein displayed comes from the DNA. The sample holds other DNA sequences that translate to the same CDR3. The chain couples TRDV2 to TRDJ3; D gene unclear. The CDR3 totals 18 residues. Germline assignment: CDR1 GEAIGNYY and CDR2 EKD. The CDR3 loop is CARDTVGVSSWDTRQMFF. As DNA, the CDR3 is TGTGCCCGTGACACCGTCGGGGTGAGCTCCTGGGACACCCGACAGATGTTTTTC.

This clone was seen a few times. With a much larger clone just one base away, this may be a read error. The V and J genes are TRDV2 and TRDJ3; 8 nucleotides line up with TRDD3. There are 19 residues in the CDR3. V lost 3 bases, J lost 0 bases, and 9 bases stayed unmatched. CDR1 and CDR2 from the germline V gene are GEAIGNYY and EKD. The CDR3 coding sequence is TGTGCCTGTGACGCTGGGGGACTACACCCCTCCTGGGACACCCGACAGATGTTTTTC. Translating it yields CACDAGGLHPSWDTRQMFF.

In this sample, this clone is medium-sized. A much more abundant neighbour one base away suggests this may be a read error. At the DNA level, this CDR3 is encoded by other sequences in the same sample as well. CDR3 region: CACDAMGGYGEGLTAQLFF. CDR3 nucleotide sequence: TGCGCCTGTGACGCCATGGGGGGATACGGAGAGGGTTTGACAGCACAACTCTTCTTT. The V and J genes are TRDV2 and TRDJ2; 10 nucleotides line up with TRDD3. There are 19 residues in the CDR3. From germline, CDR1 is GEAIGNYY and CDR2 EKD.

By share of the sample, this clone is medium-sized. The chain combines TRDV2 with TRDJ1; D is unresolved. This CDR3 is built from 16 residues. The V end lost 0 bases, the J end lost 1 base, and 14 bases lay between the germline ends. Germline V gene sequence: CDR1 GEAIGNYY, CDR2 EKD. Here the CDR3 reads CACDTGGVGFTDKLIF. CDR3 coding DNA: TGTGCCTGTGACACCGGAGGGGTTGGGTTCACCGATAAACTCATCTTT.

A few counts support this clone. A much larger clone lies one base from this, so it may be a read error. The J gene is TRDJ3, the V gene TRDV2, with 11 positions matching TRDD3. The CDR3 covers 19 residues. Germline values: CDR1 GEAIGNYY, CDR2 EKD. In DNA form, the CDR3 reads TGTGCCTGTGACAAGTACTGGGGGATAAGCTCCTGGTACACCCGACAGATGTTTTTC. Protein sequence: CACDKYWGISSWYTRQMFF.

This clone has more than one count but fewer than ten. This may come from a read error, since a much larger clone is one base off. V gene TRDV2 combines with J gene TRDJ3, with 13 nucleotides matching TRDD3. Germline values: CDR1 GEAIGNYY, CDR2 EKD. The junction had 2 bases not matched to a gene; V was cut back by 1 base and J by 0 bases. The CDR3 runs to 19 residues. The CDR3 region is CACDTLGDTNSWDTRQMFF. The CDR3 region has the DNA TGTGCCTGTGACACACTGGGGGATACGAACTCCTGGGACACCCGACAGATGTTTTTC.